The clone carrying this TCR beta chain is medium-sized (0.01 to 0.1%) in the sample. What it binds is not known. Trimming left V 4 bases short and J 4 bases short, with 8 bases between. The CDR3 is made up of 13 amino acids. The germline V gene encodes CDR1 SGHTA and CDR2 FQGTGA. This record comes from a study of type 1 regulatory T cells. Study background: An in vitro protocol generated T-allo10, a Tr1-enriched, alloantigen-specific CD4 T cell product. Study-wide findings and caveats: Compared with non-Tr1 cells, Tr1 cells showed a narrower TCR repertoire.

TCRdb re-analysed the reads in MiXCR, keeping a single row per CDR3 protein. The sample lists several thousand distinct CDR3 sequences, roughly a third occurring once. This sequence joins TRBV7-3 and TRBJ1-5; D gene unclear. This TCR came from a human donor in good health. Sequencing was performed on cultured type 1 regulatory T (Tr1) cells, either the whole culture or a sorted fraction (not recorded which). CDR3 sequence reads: CASSYQINQPQHF. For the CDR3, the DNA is TGTGCCAGCAGCTACCAGATAAATCAGCCCCAGCATTTT. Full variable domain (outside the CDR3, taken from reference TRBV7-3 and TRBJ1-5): GAGVSQTPSNKVTEKGKYVELRCDPISGHTALYWYRQSLGQGPEFLIYFQGTGAADDSGLPNDRFFAVRPEGSVSTLKIQRTERGDSAVYLCASSYQINQPQHFGDGTRLSIL.